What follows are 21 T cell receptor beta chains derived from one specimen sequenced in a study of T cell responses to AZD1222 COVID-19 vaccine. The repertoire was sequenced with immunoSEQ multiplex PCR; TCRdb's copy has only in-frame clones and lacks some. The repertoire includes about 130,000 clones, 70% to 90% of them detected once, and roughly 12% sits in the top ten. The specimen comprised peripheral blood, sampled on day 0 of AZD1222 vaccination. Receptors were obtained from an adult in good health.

In DNA, the CDR3 is TGTGCCAGCATCTGGATGAACACTGAAGCTTTCTTT. Amino acid sequence: CASIWMNTEAFF. The rearrangement joins TRBV2 to TRBJ1-1, with D unclear. This CDR3 contains 12 residues. Trimming shortened V by 7 bases and J by 0 bases, and 6 bases separated the two germline ends. The V gene's germline CDR1 is SNHLY and CDR2 FYNNEI.

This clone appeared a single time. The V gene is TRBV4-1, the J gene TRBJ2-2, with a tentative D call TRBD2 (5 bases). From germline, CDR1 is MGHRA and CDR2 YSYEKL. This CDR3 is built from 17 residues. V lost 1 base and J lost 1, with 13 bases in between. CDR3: CASSQVSGSWNTGELFF. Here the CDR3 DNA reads TGCGCCAGCAGCCAAGTATCGGGGAGTTGGAACACCGGGGAGCTGTTTTTT.

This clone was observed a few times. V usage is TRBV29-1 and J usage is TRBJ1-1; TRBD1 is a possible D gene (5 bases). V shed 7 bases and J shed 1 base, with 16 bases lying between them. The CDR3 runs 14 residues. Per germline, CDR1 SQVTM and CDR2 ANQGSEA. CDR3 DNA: TGCAGCGGCCTCATTAATACAGGGAACACTGAAGCTTTCTTT. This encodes CSGLINTGNTEAFF.

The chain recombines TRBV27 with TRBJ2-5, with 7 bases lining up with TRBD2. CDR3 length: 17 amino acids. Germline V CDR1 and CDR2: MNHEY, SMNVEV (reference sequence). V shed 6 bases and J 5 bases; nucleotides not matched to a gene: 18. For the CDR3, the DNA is TGTGCCAGCAGACGCGGCGGGGCGGGAGAGAACTGGGAGACCCAGTACTTC. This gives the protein CASRRGGAGENWETQYF.

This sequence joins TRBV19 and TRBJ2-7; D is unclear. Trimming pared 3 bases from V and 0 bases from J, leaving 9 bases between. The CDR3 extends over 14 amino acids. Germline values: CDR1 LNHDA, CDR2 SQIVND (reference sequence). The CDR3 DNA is TGTGCCAGTAGTATGCCAGACCGCTCCTACGAGCAGTACTTC. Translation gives CASSMPDRSYEQYF.

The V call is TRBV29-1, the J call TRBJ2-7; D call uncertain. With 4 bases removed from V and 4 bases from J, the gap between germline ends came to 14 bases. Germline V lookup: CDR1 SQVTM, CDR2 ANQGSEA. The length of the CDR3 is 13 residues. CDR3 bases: TGCAGCGTTGGGAAAGGGATTTTTTACGAGCAGTACTTC. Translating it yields CSVGKGIFYEQYF.

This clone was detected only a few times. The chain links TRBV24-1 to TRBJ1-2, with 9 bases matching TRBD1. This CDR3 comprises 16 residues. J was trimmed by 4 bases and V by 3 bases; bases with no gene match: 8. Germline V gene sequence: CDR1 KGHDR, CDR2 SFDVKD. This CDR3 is CATSDGTGPKIYGYTF. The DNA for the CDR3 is TGTGCCACCAGTGATGGGACAGGGCCAAAAATCTATGGCTACACCTTC.

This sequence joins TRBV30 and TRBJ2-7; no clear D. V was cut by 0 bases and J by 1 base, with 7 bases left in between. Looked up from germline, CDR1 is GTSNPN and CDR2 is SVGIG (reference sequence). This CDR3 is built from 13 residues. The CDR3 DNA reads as TGTGCCTGGAGTGTGCTAGAGTCCTACGAGCAGTACTTC. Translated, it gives CAWSVLESYEQYF.

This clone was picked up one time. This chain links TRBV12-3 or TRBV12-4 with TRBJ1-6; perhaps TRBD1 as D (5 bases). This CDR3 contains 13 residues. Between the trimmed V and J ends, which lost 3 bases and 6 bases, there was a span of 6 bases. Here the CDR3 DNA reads TGTGCCAGCAGTTTGGGGGTTAATTCACCCCTCCACTTT. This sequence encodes CASSLGVNSPLHF.

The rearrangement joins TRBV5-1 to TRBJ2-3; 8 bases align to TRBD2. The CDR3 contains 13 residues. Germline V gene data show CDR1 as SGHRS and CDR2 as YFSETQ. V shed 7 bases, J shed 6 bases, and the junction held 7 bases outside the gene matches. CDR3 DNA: TGCGCCAGCCGGGAGGGCCATGGGGATACGCAGTATTTT. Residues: CASREGHGDTQYF.

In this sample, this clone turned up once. The CDR3, as DNA: TGTGCCAGCAGCTTAGCGCCCGTGGGGACAGGGACCTACGAGCAGTACTTC. Translating gives CASSLAPVGTGTYEQYF. The chain carries TRBV7-6 and TRBJ2-7, with 9 nucleotides matching TRBD1. Germline CDR1 reads SGHVS; CDR2 reads FNYEAQ. Losses at the gene ends were 0 bases for V and 2 bases for J; bases not matched to a gene: 8. CDR3 length: 17 amino acids.

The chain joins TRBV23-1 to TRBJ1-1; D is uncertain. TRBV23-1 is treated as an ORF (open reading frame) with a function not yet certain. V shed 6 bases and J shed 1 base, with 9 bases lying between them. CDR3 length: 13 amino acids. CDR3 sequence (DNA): TGCGCCAGCAGACGCACAGCGAACACTGAAGCTTTCTTT. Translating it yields CASRRTANTEAFF.

The CDR3 region has the DNA TGTGCCAGCAGCGTAGGGTCGGATTCCTACGAGCAGTACTTC. Protein product: CASSVGSDSYEQYF. The rearrangement links TRBV9 to TRBJ2-7; D unclear. This CDR3 contains 14 residues. V was shortened by 0 bases and J by 1 base, with 8 bases between the two germline ends. Germline assignment: CDR1 SGDLS and CDR2 YYNGEE.

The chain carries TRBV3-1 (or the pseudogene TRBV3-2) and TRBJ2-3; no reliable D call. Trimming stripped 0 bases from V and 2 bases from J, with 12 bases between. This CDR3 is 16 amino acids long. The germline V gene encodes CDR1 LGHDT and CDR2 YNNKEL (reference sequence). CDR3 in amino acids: CASSQEGRYPTDTQYF. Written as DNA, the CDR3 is TGTGCCAGCAGCCAAGAAGGACGTTATCCCACAGATACGCAGTATTTT.

CDR3 protein: CASSLDGFDRPIDSPLHF. CDR3 DNA sequence: TGTGCCAGCAGCTTAGATGGATTCGACAGGCCTATCGATTCACCCCTCCACTTT. The chain uses TRBV11-2 and TRBJ1-6, with D tentatively TRBD1 (6 bases). CDR1 is SGHAT and CDR2 is FQNNGV in the germline V gene. The V end lost 0 bases, the J end lost 8 bases, and 20 bases lay between the germline ends. This CDR3 is 18 amino acids long.

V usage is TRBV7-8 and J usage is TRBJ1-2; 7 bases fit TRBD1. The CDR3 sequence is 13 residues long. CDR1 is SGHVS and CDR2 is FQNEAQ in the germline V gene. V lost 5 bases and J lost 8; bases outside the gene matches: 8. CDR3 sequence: CASSHRTGGGYTF. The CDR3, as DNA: TGTGCCAGCAGCCACAGGACAGGCGGGGGCTACACCTTC.

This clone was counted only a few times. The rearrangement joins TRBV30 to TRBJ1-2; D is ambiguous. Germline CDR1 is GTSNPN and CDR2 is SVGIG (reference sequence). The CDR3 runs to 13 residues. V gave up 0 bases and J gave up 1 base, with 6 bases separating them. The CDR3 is CAWSVQFNYGYTF. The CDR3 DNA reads TGTGCCTGGAGTGTCCAGTTTAACTATGGCTACACCTTC.

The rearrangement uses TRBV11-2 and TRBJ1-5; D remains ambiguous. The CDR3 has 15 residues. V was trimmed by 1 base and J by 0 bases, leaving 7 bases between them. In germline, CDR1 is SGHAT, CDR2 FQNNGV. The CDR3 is CASSLGHNSNQPQHF. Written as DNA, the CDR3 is TGTGCCAGCAGCTTAGGGCACAATAGCAATCAGCCCCAGCATTTT.

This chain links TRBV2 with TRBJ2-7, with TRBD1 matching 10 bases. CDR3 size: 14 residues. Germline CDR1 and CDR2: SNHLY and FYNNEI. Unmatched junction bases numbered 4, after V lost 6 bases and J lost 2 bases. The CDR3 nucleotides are TGTGCCAGCAGCCCCGGACAGGGGGCCTACGAGCAGTACTTC. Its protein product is CASSPGQGAYEQYF.

The CDR3 loop is CASSPRTGGFSPLHF. DNA for the CDR3: TGTGCCAGCTCACCGCGGACAGGGGGCTTTTCACCCCTCCACTTT. The V call is TRBV18, the J call TRBJ1-6; the match to TRBD1 covers 11 bases. The ends lost 3 bases at V and 9 bases at J; junction bases unmatched: 4. Germline V CDR1 and CDR2: KGHSH, LQKENI. The CDR3 has 15 residues.

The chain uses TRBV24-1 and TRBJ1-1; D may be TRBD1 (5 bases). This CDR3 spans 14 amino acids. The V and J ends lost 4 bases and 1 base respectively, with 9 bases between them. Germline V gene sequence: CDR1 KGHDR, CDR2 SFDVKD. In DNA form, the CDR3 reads TGTGCCACCAGTGACCCGGGGCCGAACACTGAAGCTTTCTTT. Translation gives CATSDPGPNTEAFF.